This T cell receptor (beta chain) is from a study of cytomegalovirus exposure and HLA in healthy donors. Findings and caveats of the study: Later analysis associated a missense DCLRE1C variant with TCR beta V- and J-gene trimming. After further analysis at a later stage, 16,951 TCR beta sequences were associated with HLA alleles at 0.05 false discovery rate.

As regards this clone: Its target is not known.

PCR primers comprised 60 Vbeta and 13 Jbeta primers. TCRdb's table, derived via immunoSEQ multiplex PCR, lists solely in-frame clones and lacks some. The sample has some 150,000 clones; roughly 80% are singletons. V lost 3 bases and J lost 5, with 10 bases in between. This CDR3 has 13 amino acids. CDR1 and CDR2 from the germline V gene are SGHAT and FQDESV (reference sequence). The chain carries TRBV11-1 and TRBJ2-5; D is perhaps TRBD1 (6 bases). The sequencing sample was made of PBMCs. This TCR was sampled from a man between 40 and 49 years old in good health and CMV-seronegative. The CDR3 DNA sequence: TGTGCCAGCAGCTTTGGACAGAGGGAGACCCAGTACTTC. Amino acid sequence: CASSFGQRETQYF.